These T cell receptor beta chains were read from a single sample in a study of blood T cell repertoires in COVID-19. The protocol was immunoSEQ multiplex PCR, while the TCRdb copy is restricted to in-frame clones and leaves out a portion. The sample includes around 330,000 clones, under 95% seen only once; the top ten take roughly 2.5%. Sequenced material: PBMCs or T cells enriched from blood (not recorded which). The receptors were gathered from a man aged 55-75 years who had recovered from COVID-19. CDR3s include the opening cysteine and the closing phenylalanine or tryptophan. The order of the fields is CDR3 DNA, CDR3 protein, V gene, D gene, J gene, clone size. The D gene is left open where the match is weak. Size values are once, few and many counts, or a class for expanded clones, and some rows have none.

CDR3nt: TGTGCCAGCAGCCAACAGGGGTTCAACTATGGCTACACCTTC; CDR3aa: CASSQQGFNYGYTF; v_gene: TRBV28; d_gene: TRBD1; j_gene: TRBJ1-2; abundance: .
CDR3nt: TGTGCCAGCAGCTTAATGCGGGAAGTCAACAATGAGCAGTTCTTC; CDR3aa: CASSLMREVNNEQFF; v_gene: TRBV7-9; d_gene: .; j_gene: TRBJ2-1; abundance: .
CDR3nt: TGCGCCAGCAGCCAAGTCGGGCAGGGTAGGGCAGATACGCAGTATTTT; CDR3aa: CASSQVGQGRADTQYF; v_gene: TRBV4-1; d_gene: .; j_gene: TRBJ2-3; abundance: .
CDR3nt: TGTGCCAGCAGCCGGGGACAGGCACCAGAGACCCAGTACTTC; CDR3aa: CASSRGQAPETQYF; v_gene: TRBV9; d_gene: TRBD1; j_gene: TRBJ2-5; abundance: .
CDR3nt: TGTGCCTGGGAGGCAGGAGGGGCGAATGAAGCTTTCTTT; CDR3aa: CAWEAGGANEAFF; v_gene: TRBV30; d_gene: .; j_gene: TRBJ1-1; abundance: .
CDR3nt: TGTGCCAGCAGCCCCTCGGCGAGACAGACCACAGATACGCAGTATTTT; CDR3aa: CASSPSARQTTDTQYF; v_gene: TRBV7-9; d_gene: .; j_gene: TRBJ2-3; abundance: .
CDR3nt: TGTGCCAGCAAAGGGGCAGGGGGTGTCAATGAGCAGTTCTTC; CDR3aa: CASKGAGGVNEQFF; v_gene: TRBV3-1/TRBV3-2; d_gene: TRBD1; j_gene: TRBJ2-1; abundance: .
CDR3nt: TGTGCCAGCAACCACGGCACCGGGGAGCTGTTTTTT; CDR3aa: CASNHGTGELFF; v_gene: TRBV27; d_gene: .; j_gene: TRBJ2-2; abundance: .
CDR3nt: TGTGCCAGCAGCTTACGGGGGGCTAACACTGAAGCTTTCTTT; CDR3aa: CASSLRGANTEAFF; v_gene: TRBV11-1; d_gene: .; j_gene: TRBJ1-1; abundance: .
CDR3nt: TGTGCCAGCAGCCGGACCGGGACAGAACAATATGGCTACACCTTC; CDR3aa: CASSRTGTEQYGYTF; v_gene: TRBV7-9; d_gene: TRBD1; j_gene: TRBJ1-2; abundance: few
CDR3nt: TGTGCCAGCAGCCAAGATCACAGGGTTGGTATCCACGAGCAGTACTTC; CDR3aa: CASSQDHRVGIHEQYF; v_gene: TRBV3-1/TRBV3-2; d_gene: .; j_gene: TRBJ2-7; abundance: .
CDR3nt: TGTGCCAGCAGCCAAGGGACAAGGCGAGAGACCCAGTACTTC; CDR3aa: CASSQGTRRETQYF; v_gene: TRBV14; d_gene: .; j_gene: TRBJ2-5; abundance: .
CDR3nt: TGTGCCAGCTCACCAACGATCCTGTTTGGGACAGGGGTTTCCTACGAGCAGTACTTC; CDR3aa: CASSPTILFGTGVSYEQYF; v_gene: TRBV18; d_gene: TRBD1; j_gene: TRBJ2-7; abundance: .
CDR3nt: TGTGCCAGCAGCTTAGGCTACACAGATACGCAGTATTTT; CDR3aa: CASSLGYTDTQYF; v_gene: TRBV7-2; d_gene: .; j_gene: TRBJ2-3; abundance: .
CDR3nt: TGCAGCTACCGGGACAGACCGTACAATGAGCAGTTCTTC; CDR3aa: CSYRDRPYNEQFF; v_gene: TRBV29-1; d_gene: TRBD1; j_gene: TRBJ2-1; abundance: .
CDR3nt: TGCGCCAGCAGCAATACAGTGGGGCCACCTGAAGCTTTCTTT; CDR3aa: CASSNTVGPPEAFF; v_gene: TRBV5-1; d_gene: .; j_gene: TRBJ1-1; abundance: .
CDR3nt: TGCGCCAGCAGTGAAGGCGGGAAGGGTCTTAATGAGCAGTTCTTC; CDR3aa: CASSEGGKGLNEQFF; v_gene: TRBV10-1; d_gene: .; j_gene: TRBJ2-1; abundance: .
CDR3nt: TGTGCCAGCAGACAAACCGGACTAGCGGGTTTAAATGAGCAGTTCTTC; CDR3aa: CASRQTGLAGLNEQFF; v_gene: TRBV4-2; d_gene: TRBD2; j_gene: TRBJ2-1; abundance: .
CDR3nt: TGTGCCAGCAGTCTTAGCGGGAGCTCCTACGAGCAGTACTTC; CDR3aa: CASSLSGSSYEQYF; v_gene: TRBV27; d_gene: TRBD2; j_gene: TRBJ2-7; abundance: .
CDR3nt: TGTGCCAGCAGTCCTGCCGCGGGCCCCTCCTACGAGCAGTACTTC; CDR3aa: CASSPAAGPSYEQYF; v_gene: TRBV27; d_gene: .; j_gene: TRBJ2-7; abundance: .
CDR3nt: TGTGCCAGCAGCCCCCGGGGGACCCTCGACTACACCTTC; CDR3aa: CASSPRGTLDYTF; v_gene: TRBV7-8; d_gene: .; j_gene: TRBJ1-2; abundance: .
CDR3nt: TGTGCCAGCAGCCAATCCCCCCAGATCGGGACAGGGACCGGGGAGCTGTTTTTT; CDR3aa: CASSQSPQIGTGTGELFF; v_gene: TRBV4-2; d_gene: TRBD1; j_gene: TRBJ2-2; abundance: .
CDR3nt: TGTGCCAGTAGTATGGGGAACAGGGGATTTCCTGAAGCTTTCTTT; CDR3aa: CASSMGNRGFPEAFF; v_gene: TRBV19; d_gene: TRBD1; j_gene: TRBJ1-1; abundance: once
CDR3nt: TGTGCCAGCAGTTTCAGCACAGGGGGCGCAGAGACCCAGTACTTC; CDR3aa: CASSFSTGGAETQYF; v_gene: TRBV6-5; d_gene: TRBD1; j_gene: TRBJ2-5; abundance: .
CDR3nt: TGTGCCAGCTCACCGCCGGGACAGGGTTCCTACGAGCAGTACTTC; CDR3aa: CASSPPGQGSYEQYF; v_gene: TRBV18; d_gene: TRBD1; j_gene: TRBJ2-7; abundance: .
CDR3nt: TGTGCCTTTCGGCGGGGCGCACACACCGGGGAGCTGTTTTTT; CDR3aa: CAFRRGAHTGELFF; v_gene: TRBV30; d_gene: .; j_gene: TRBJ2-2; abundance: .
CDR3nt: TGTGCCAGCAGCCAAGGATCCCCAGGGGCCTATGGCTACACCTTC; CDR3aa: CASSQGSPGAYGYTF; v_gene: TRBV14; d_gene: .; j_gene: TRBJ1-2; abundance: .
CDR3nt: TGTGCCAGTAGTATGGACTGGCGGTATGGCTACACCTTC; CDR3aa: CASSMDWRYGYTF; v_gene: TRBV19; d_gene: .; j_gene: TRBJ1-2; abundance: .
CDR3nt: TGTGCCAGCAGCTTAGGGTCGGGCGGGAGCCCCTACGAGCAGTACTTC; CDR3aa: CASSLGSGGSPYEQYF; v_gene: TRBV7-8; d_gene: TRBD2; j_gene: TRBJ2-7; abundance: .
CDR3nt: TGTGCCAGCAGCTTAGCCAGAAATTTGAACACTGAAGCTTTCTTT; CDR3aa: CASSLARNLNTEAFF; v_gene: TRBV7-2; d_gene: .; j_gene: TRBJ1-1; abundance: once
CDR3nt: TGTGCCAGCAGTTACTCGATGGAGGGTCTCAATCAGCCCCAGCATTTT; CDR3aa: CASSYSMEGLNQPQHF; v_gene: TRBV6-2/TRBV6-3; d_gene: .; j_gene: TRBJ1-5; abundance: .
CDR3nt: TGTGCCACCAGTGATAGGGACAGCCCTAATGAAAAACTGTTTTTT; CDR3aa: CATSDRDSPNEKLFF; v_gene: TRBV24-1; d_gene: TRBD1; j_gene: TRBJ1-4; abundance: .
CDR3nt: TGTGCCAGCAGCCCACTAGCTGGGAGGCTGGGAACCGGGGAGCTGTTTTTT; CDR3aa: CASSPLAGRLGTGELFF; v_gene: TRBV5-6; d_gene: .; j_gene: TRBJ2-2; abundance: .